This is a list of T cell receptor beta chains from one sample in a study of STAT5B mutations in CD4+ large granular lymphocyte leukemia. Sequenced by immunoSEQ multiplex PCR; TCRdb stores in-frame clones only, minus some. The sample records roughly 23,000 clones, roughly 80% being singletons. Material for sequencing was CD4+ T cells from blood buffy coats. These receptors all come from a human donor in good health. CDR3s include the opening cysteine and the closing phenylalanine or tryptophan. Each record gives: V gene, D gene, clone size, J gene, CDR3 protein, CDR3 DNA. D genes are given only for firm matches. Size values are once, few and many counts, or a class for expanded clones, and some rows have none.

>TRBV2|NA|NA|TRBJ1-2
CASSETRSPLWLGTF
TGTGCCAGCAGTGAAACTCGCTCCCCTCTATGGCTAGGAACCTTC
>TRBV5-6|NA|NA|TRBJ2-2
CASSLTGWGELFF
TGTGCCAGCAGCTTGACAGGTTGGGGGGAGCTGTTTTTT
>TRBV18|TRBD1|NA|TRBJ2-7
CASSPGQSSYEQYF
TGTGCCAGCTCACCGGGACAGAGCTCCTACGAGCAGTACTTC
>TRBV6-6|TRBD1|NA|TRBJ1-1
CASSPHPDRGRTEAFF
TGTGCCAGCAGTCCCCACCCGGACAGGGGGCGGACTGAAGCTTTCTTT
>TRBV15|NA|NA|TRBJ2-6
CATSKARGGGSGANVLTF
TGTGCCACCAGCAAGGCGCGAGGGGGGGGCTCTGGGGCCAACGTCCTGACTTTC
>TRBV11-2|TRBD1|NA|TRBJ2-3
CASSPGTGGDTQYF
TGTGCCAGCAGCCCGGGGACAGGGGGCGATACGCAGTATTTT
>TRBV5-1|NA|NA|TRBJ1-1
CASSLAGHTEAFF
TGCGCCAGCAGCTTGGCGGGGCACACTGAAGCTTTCTTT
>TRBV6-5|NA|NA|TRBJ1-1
CASSYSRWRNTEAFF
TGTGCCAGCAGTTACTCGAGGTGGAGGAACACTGAAGCTTTCTTT
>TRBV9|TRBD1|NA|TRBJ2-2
CASSAGQVQSGELFF
TGTGCCAGCAGCGCGGGACAGGTCCAGTCGGGGGAGCTGTTTTTT
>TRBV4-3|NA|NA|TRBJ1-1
CASSQGALMNTEAFF
TGCGCCAGCAGCCAAGGCGCCCTAATGAACACTGAAGCTTTCTTT
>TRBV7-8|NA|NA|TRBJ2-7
CASSLGGGPGYEQYF
TGTGCCAGCAGCTTAGGCGGGGGCCCTGGCTACGAGCAGTACTTC
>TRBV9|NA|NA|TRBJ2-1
CASSALPRGDEQFF
TGTGCCAGCAGCGCCCTCCCCAGGGGGGATGAGCAGTTCTTC
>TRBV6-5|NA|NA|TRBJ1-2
CASRSVAVSYGYTF
TGTGCCAGCAGAAGCGTGGCGGTCAGCTATGGCTACACCTTC
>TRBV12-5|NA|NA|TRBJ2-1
CASATGGSPLDEQFF
TGTGCTAGTGCCACAGGCGGGTCCCCTCTCGATGAGCAGTTCTTC
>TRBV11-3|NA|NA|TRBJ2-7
CASSLAGADEQYF
TGTGCCAGCAGCTTAGCGGGAGCGGACGAGCAGTACTTC
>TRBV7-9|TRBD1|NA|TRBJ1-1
CASSLGPRGQGWFAEAFF
TGTGCCAGCAGCTTAGGACCCCGAGGACAGGGATGGTTCGCTGAAGCTTTCTTT
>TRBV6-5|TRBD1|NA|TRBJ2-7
CASIQGREQYF
TGTGCCAGCATACAGGGGCGCGAGCAGTACTTC
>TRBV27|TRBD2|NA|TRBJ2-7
CASMRGAGGYEQYF
TGTGCCAGCATGAGAGGGGCGGGGGGGTACGAGCAGTACTTC
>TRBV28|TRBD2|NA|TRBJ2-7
CASRPRTSGRLDEQYF
TGTGCCAGCAGGCCTCGGACTAGCGGGAGGTTAGATGAGCAGTACTTC
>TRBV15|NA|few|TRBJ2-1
CATSRDLGHEQFF
TGTGCCACCAGCAGAGATCTGGGCCATGAGCAGTTCTTC
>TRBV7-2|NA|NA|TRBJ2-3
CASSFTLAGGTDTQYF
TGTGCCAGCAGCTTTACCCTCGCGGGTGGCACAGATACGCAGTATTTT
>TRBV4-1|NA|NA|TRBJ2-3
CASSQDKYSTDTQYF
TGCGCCAGCAGCCAAGATAAGTACTCCACAGATACGCAGTATTTT
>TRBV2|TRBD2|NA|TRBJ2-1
CASSPGGARGWKFF
TGTGCCAGCAGCCCGGGAGGGGCTAGGGGGTGGAAGTTCTTC
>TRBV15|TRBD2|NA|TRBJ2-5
CATSSRLAGGWETQYF
TGTGCCACCAGCAGCCGGCTAGCGGGAGGGTGGGAGACCCAGTACTTC
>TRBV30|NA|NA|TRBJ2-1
CACFPGGGEQFF
TGTGCCTGCTTCCCAGGTGGGGGGGAGCAGTTCTTC
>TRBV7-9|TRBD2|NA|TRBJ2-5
CASSPSGTSIETQYF
TGTGCCAGCAGCCCCTCCGGGACTAGTATTGAGACCCAGTACTTC
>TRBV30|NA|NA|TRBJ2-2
CAWSRETIRTGELFF
TGTGCCTGGAGTAGGGAGACTATCCGAACCGGGGAGCTGTTTTTT
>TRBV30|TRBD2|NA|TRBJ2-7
CAWTSGTSGTSEQYF
TGTGCCTGGACATCGGGGACTAGCGGGACTAGTGAGCAGTACTTC
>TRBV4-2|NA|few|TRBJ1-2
CASSPRDTANYGYTF
TGTGCCAGCAGCCCCCGGGACACAGCTAACTATGGCTACACCTTC
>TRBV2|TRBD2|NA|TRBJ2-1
CASRGVTSANEQFF
TGTGCCAGCAGGGGGGTGACTAGCGCCAATGAGCAGTTCTTC
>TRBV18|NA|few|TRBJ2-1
CASSPGGSRSEQFF
TGTGCCAGCTCACCGGGCGGCAGCCGAAGTGAGCAGTTCTTC
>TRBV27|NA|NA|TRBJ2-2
CASMSNKNTGELFF
TGTGCCAGCATGTCCAACAAGAACACCGGGGAGCTGTTTTTT